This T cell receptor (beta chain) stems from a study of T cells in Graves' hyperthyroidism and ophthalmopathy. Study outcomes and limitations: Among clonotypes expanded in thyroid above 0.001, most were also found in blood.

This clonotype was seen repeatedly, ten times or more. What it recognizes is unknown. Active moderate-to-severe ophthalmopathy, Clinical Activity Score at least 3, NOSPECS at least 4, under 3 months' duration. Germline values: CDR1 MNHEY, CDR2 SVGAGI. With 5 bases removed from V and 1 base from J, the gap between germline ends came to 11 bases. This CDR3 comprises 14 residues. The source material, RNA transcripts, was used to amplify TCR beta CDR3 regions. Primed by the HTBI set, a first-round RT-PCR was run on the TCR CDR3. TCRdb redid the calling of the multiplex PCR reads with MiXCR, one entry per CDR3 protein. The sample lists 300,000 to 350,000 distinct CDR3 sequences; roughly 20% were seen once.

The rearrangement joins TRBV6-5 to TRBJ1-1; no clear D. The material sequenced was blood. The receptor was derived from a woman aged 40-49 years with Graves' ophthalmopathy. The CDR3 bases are TGTGCCAGCAGTCTACACGGACCGAACACTGAAGCTTTCTTT. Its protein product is CASSLHGPNTEAFF.